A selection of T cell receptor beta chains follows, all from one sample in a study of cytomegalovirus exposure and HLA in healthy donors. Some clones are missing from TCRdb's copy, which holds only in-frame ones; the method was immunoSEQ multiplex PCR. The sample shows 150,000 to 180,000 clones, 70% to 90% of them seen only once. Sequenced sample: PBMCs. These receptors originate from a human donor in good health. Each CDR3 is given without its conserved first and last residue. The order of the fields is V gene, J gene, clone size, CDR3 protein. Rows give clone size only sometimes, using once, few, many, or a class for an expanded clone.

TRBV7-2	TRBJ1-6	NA	ASSLSRTIRGPSPLH
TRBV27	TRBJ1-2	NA	ASSLRLGGAYGYT
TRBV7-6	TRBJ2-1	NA	ASSLEVSGQGTYNEQF
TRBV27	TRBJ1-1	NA	ASSLGVRGTEAF
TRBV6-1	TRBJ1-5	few	ASTNGQGNQPQH
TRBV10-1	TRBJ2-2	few	ASSGHITGELF
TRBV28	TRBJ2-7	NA	ASEGDSYEQY
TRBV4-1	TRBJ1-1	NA	ASSQAPGIMNTEAF
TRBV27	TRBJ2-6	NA	ASSTQTGGSGANVLT
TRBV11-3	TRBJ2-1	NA	ASSPSGTGIYNEQF
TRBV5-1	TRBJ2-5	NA	ASSLGEAKTQY
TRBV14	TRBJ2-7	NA	ASSQDVFRGSNEQY
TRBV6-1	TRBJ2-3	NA	ASSQDRVGTDTQY